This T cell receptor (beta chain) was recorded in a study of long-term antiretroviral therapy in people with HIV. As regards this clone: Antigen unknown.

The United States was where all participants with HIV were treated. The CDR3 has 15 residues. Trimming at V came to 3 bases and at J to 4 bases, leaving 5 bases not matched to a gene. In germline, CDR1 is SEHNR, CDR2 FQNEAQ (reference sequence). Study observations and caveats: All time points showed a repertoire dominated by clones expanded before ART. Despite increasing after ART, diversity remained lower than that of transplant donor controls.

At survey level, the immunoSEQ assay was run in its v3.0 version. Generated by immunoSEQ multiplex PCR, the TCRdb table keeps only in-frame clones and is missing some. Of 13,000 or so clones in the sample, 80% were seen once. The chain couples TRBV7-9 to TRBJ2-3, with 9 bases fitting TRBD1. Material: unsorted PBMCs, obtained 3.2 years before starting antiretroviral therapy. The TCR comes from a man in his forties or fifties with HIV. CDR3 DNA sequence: TGTGCCAGCAGCTTGACAGGGGGGGATGCAGATACGCAGTATTTT. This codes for CASSLTGGDADTQYF.